Following are 31 T cell receptor beta chains from one sample sequenced in a study of control samples from healthy donors and cancer patients. The method was immunoSEQ multiplex PCR; TCRdb's version includes in-frame clones alone and lacks a portion of them. The data hold 98,000 or so clones, with approximately 84% observed a single time. Sequenced input: blood. The receptors come from a man between 18 and 29 years old in good health.

The rearrangement uses TRBV9 and TRBJ2-2; no firm D call. The V and J ends lost 5 bases and 0 bases respectively, with 5 bases between them. Germline CDR1 and CDR2: SGDLS and YYNGEE. This CDR3 region has 13 residues. DNA of the CDR3: TGTGCCAGCAGTCTATCGAACACCGGGGAGCTGTTTTTT. Protein product: CASSLSNTGELFF.

The V gene is TRBV11-2, the J gene TRBJ2-1; 9 bases are shared with TRBD2. CDR3 size: 15 residues. V lost 3 bases, J lost 7 bases, and 7 bases stayed unmatched. Germline lookup yields CDR1 SGHAT and CDR2 FQNNGV. CDR3 DNA: TGTGCCAGCAGCTTCAGGCTAGCGGGGACGAATGAGCAGTTCTTC. Translating gives CASSFRLAGTNEQFF. The complete variable domain, with remaining parts taken from reference TRBV11-2 and TRBJ2-1, reads EAGVAQSPRYKIIEKRQSVAFWCNPISGHATLYWYQQILGQGPKLLIQFQNNGVVDDSQLPKDRFSAERLKGVDSTLKIQPAKLEDSAVYLCASSFRLAGTNEQFFGPGTRLTVL.

The chain recombines TRBV4-3 with TRBJ2-5; D call uncertain. Trimming took off 0 bases at V and 12 bases at J, with 17 bases between the two ends. CDR1 and CDR2 from the germline V gene are LGHNA and YSLEER. The CDR3 sequence is 14 residues long. CDR3 region: CASSQDSGRRDKYF. The CDR3, as DNA: TGCGCCAGCAGCCAAGATAGTGGACGGCGAGACAAGTACTTC.

CDR3 sequence reads: CASSRGDGTDTQYF. The CDR3 DNA follows: TGTGCCAGCAGCAGGGGGGACGGCACAGATACGCAGTATTTT. The chain carries TRBV6-5 and TRBJ2-3; maybe TRBD1 (7 bases). V was cut by 6 bases and J by 1 base, with 11 bases left in between. This CDR3 contains 14 residues. Germline V CDR1 and CDR2: MNHEY, SVGAGI.

This chain links TRBV7-8 with TRBJ2-7; the D gene is possibly TRBD2 (6 bases). The CDR3 contains 13 residues. Germline assignment: CDR1 SGHVS and CDR2 FQNEAQ. V was trimmed by 1 base and J by 6 bases, leaving 10 bases between them. CDR3 sequence: CASSLVRGSEQYF. CDR3 DNA sequence: TGTGCCAGCAGCTTAGTTCGGGGGAGCGAGCAGTACTTC.

V is TRBV6-5 and J is TRBJ1-5; D is possibly TRBD1 (6 bases). Germline lookup yields CDR1 MNHEY and CDR2 SVGAGI. Trimming stripped 5 bases from V and 0 bases from J, with 11 bases between. This CDR3 contains 15 residues. The CDR3 loop reads CASSKDSDSNQPQHF. The CDR3 coding sequence is TGTGCCAGCAGTAAGGACAGCGATAGCAATCAGCCCCAGCATTTT.

The chain employs TRBV7-6 and TRBJ2-1; D gene ambiguous. CDR3 length: 16 amino acids. The V gene's germline CDR1 is SGHVS and CDR2 FNYEAQ. The ends were cut back, 5 bases at V and 0 bases at J, with 14 bases in the middle. The CDR3 spells CASSQRFLSSYNEQFF. CDR3 sequence (DNA): TGTGCCAGCAGCCAGAGGTTTTTAAGCTCCTACAATGAGCAGTTCTTC. The complete variable domain, with remaining parts taken from reference TRBV7-6 and TRBJ2-1, reads GAGVSQSPRYKVTKRGQDVALRCDPISGHVSLYWYRQALGQGPEFLTYFNYEAQQDKSGLPNDRFSAERPEGSISTLTIQRTEQRDSAMYRCASSQRFLSSYNEQFFGPGTRLTVL.

The genes are TRBV3-1 (or the pseudogene TRBV3-2) and TRBJ2-7, with 7 nucleotides matching TRBD1. CDR3 length equals 15 residues. Germline V CDR1 and CDR2: LGHDT, YNNKEL (reference sequence). The trim removed 0 bases at V and 4 bases at J, leaving 6 bases unmatched. CDR3 DNA sequence: TGTGCCAGCAGCCAAGAGATTGGGACAGCTTACGAGCAGTACTTC. It is translated as CASSQEIGTAYEQYF.

V and J are TRBV6-5 and TRBJ1-5, with D maybe TRBD1 (5 bases). Between the trimmed V and J ends, which lost 2 bases and 7 bases, there was a span of 9 bases. This CDR3 region has 13 residues. Per germline, CDR1 MNHEY and CDR2 SVGAGI. The CDR3 nucleotides read TGTGCCAGCAGTTACCAGGGTTTGCAGCCCCAGCATTTT. The encoded protein is CASSYQGLQPQHF.

This chain connects TRBV19 to TRBJ1-1, with TRBD1 matching over 8 bases. Germline loops: CDR1 LNHDA, CDR2 SQIVND (reference sequence). The CDR3 has 13 amino acids. Losses at the gene ends were 6 bases for V and 4 bases for J; bases not matched to a gene: 4. CDR3 in DNA: TGTGCCAGTAGCAGGACAGGGTTCACTGAAGCTTTCTTT. Protein: CASSRTGFTEAFF.

CDR3 DNA sequence: TGTGCCAGCAGTCCGACAGGATACAATGAGCAGTTCTTC. It translates to CASSPTGYNEQFF. The chain recombines TRBV27 with TRBJ2-1, with TRBD1 as a possible D gene (6 bases). The CDR3 has 13 residues. In germline, CDR1 is MNHEY, CDR2 SMNVEV (reference sequence). Trimming left V 5 bases short and J 4 bases short, with 9 bases between.

V usage is TRBV18 and J usage is TRBJ1-2, with TRBD1 identical over 7 bases. The CDR3 loop spans 15 amino acids. In germline, CDR1 is KGHSH, CDR2 LQKENI. V was pared by 0 bases and J by 7 bases, with 8 bases of the junction left unmatched. The CDR3 loop is CASSPPEGANRGYTF. CDR3 DNA: TGTGCCAGCTCACCACCGGAGGGGGCGAATCGTGGCTACACCTTC.

This CDR3 reads CASSLRATNTGELFF. Here the CDR3 DNA reads TGTGCCAGCAGCTTGAGGGCTACGAACACCGGGGAGCTGTTTTTT. The genes are TRBV11-2 and TRBJ2-2, with D perhaps matching TRBD2 (5 bases). Trimming took 3 bases from V and 0 from J, leaving 8 bases between them. CDR1 and CDR2 from the germline V gene are SGHAT and FQNNGV. The CDR3 runs 15 residues.

The chain recombines TRBV12-5 with TRBJ1-5; tentatively, D is TRBD1 (5 bases). Trimming pared 1 base from V and 5 bases from J, leaving 6 bases between. The CDR3 spans 13 residues. The V gene's germline CDR1 is LGHNT and CDR2 FRNRAP. The CDR3 DNA reads as TGTGCTAGTGGTTTGGGGGGGGATCAGCCCCAGCATTTT. Translated: CASGLGGDQPQHF.

The J gene is TRBJ2-3, the V gene TRBV6-2 or TRBV6-3; TRBD2 matches at 7 bases. Germline CDR1 reads MNHEY; CDR2 reads SVGEGT. With V trimmed by 2 bases and J by 15 bases, 8 bases remained unmatched. There are 12 residues in the CDR3. CDR3 in DNA: TGTGCCAGCAGTTACGAGGCGGGGGACCCTTATTTT. Its protein product is CASSYEAGDPYF.

This sequence joins TRBV6-1 and TRBJ2-7; D is tentatively TRBD1 or TRBD2 (5 bases each). The CDR3 sequence is 13 residues long. The germline CDR1 and CDR2 sequences are MNHNS and SASEGT. Deletions cut 3 bases from V and 6 bases from J, with 12 bases between. CDR3 in amino acids: CASSERNGAEQYF. CDR3 DNA sequence: TGTGCCAGCAGTGAGCGCAACGGGGCCGAGCAGTACTTC.

The chain employs TRBV15 and TRBJ2-6; maybe TRBD1 (5 bases). The germline V gene encodes CDR1 LNHNV and CDR2 YYDKDF (reference sequence). Deletions cut 1 base from V and 4 bases from J, with 11 bases between. The CDR3 runs to 16 residues. The CDR3 reads CATSRAKGSGANVLTF. As DNA, the CDR3 is TGTGCCACCAGCAGAGCTAAGGGGTCCGGGGCCAACGTCCTGACTTTC.

J is TRBJ2-7 and V is TRBV19; D remains ambiguous. The germline CDR1 and CDR2 sequences are LNHDA and SQIVND (reference sequence). The V end was cut by 1 base, the J end by 0 bases, with 7 bases between. The CDR3 runs 14 residues. CDR3 region: CASSIARNSYEQYF. In DNA form, the CDR3 reads TGTGCCAGTAGTATAGCGAGGAACTCCTACGAGCAGTACTTC. The entire variable domain, with the rest obtained from reference TRBV19 and TRBJ2-7, is as follows: DGGITQSPKYLFRKEGQNVTLSCEQNLNHDAMYWYRQDPGQGLRLIYYSQIVNDFQKGDIAEGYSVSREKKESFPLTVTSAQKNPTAFYLCASSIARNSYEQYFGPGTRLTVT.

V is TRBV6-2 or TRBV6-3 and J is TRBJ1-6; tentative D call: TRBD1 (6 bases). Germline V CDR1 and CDR2: MNHEY, SVGEGT. V was cut by 2 bases and J by 7 bases, with 12 bases left in between. There are 15 residues in the CDR3. CDR3 sequence (DNA): TGTGCCAGCAGTTACGTGGCAGGGGCCAATTCACCCCTCCACTTT. This encodes CASSYVAGANSPLHF.

The chain couples TRBV6-4 to TRBJ2-3, with TRBD2 as a possible D gene (5 bases). The CDR3 covers 14 residues. The germline gives CDR1 MRHNA, CDR2 SNTAGT. Trimming took off 2 bases at V and 4 bases at J, with 10 bases between the two ends. The CDR3 DNA sequence: TGTGCCAGCAGTGACCTGATCGGGGCAGATACGCAGTATTTT. Protein sequence: CASSDLIGADTQYF.

CDR3 region: CARTQQPPPTAGGSQETQYF. CDR3 coding DNA: TGCGCCAGAACCCAACAACCCCCCCCTACAGCGGGGGGCTCCCAAGAGACCCAGTACTTC. The chain uses TRBV10-1 and TRBJ2-5, with 9 bases aligning to TRBD2. Germline trimming cut 9 bases from V and 1 base from J; bases unmatched to any gene: 24. The CDR3 covers 20 residues. Per the germline V gene, CDR1 is WNHNN and CDR2 is SYGVQD (reference sequence).

The chain combines TRBV24-1 with TRBJ1-1; 9 bases are a match to TRBD1. The CDR3 is 19 residues long. With V trimmed by 0 bases and J by 3 bases, 13 bases remained unmatched. CDR1 KGHDR and CDR2 SFDVKD come from the germline V gene. DNA for the CDR3: TGTGCCACCAGTGATTTGCCTGGGTCGTGGGACAGGGCGGACACTGAAGCTTTCTTT. Its translation is CATSDLPGSWDRADTEAFF.

The chain combines TRBV30 with TRBJ1-6; unclear D gene. Germline V gives CDR1 GTSNPN, CDR2 SVGIG (reference sequence). V was cut by 1 base and J by 5 bases, with 9 bases left in between. There are 14 residues in the CDR3. The CDR3 bases are TGTGCCTGGAGTGGAAGGGCTAATAATTCACCCCTCCACTTT. It translates to CAWSGRANNSPLHF.

This chain connects TRBV2 to TRBJ2-3; possibly TRBD1 for D (6 bases). Trimming removed 7 bases at V and 3 bases at J, with 11 bases between. Germline V gene lookup returns CDR1 SNHLY and CDR2 FYNNEI. There are 13 residues in the CDR3. The CDR3 loop reads CASTTGITDTQYF. The CDR3, as DNA: TGTGCCAGCACAACAGGGATTACAGATACGCAGTATTTT.

The chain joins TRBV25-1 to TRBJ1-2; 8 nucleotides agree with TRBD1. Germline V gene data show CDR1 as MGHDK and CDR2 as SYGVNS. V was clipped by 1 base and J by 2 bases; unmatched bases: 9. This CDR3 region has 17 residues. The CDR3 DNA is TGTGCCAGCAGTGAATCCGGACAGGGAGGGGGGAACTATGGCTACACCTTC. Encoded protein: CASSESGQGGGNYGYTF.

This chain connects TRBV9 to TRBJ2-3, with 11 nucleotides matching TRBD1. Trimming cost V 0 bases and J 4 bases; bases outside gene matches: 4. Germline lookup yields CDR1 SGDLS and CDR2 YYNGEE. The CDR3 spans 16 residues. This CDR3 is CASSVGRTGGPDTQYF. The DNA of the CDR3 is TGTGCCAGCAGCGTAGGAAGGACAGGGGGCCCAGATACGCAGTATTTT.

Worth noting for this clone: Other DNA sequences in the same sample also yield this CDR3. This rearrangement joins TRBV3-1 (or the pseudogene TRBV3-2) to TRBJ1-2; D unresolved. Germline assignment: CDR1 LGHDT and CDR2 YNNKEL (reference sequence). The ends were cut back, 3 bases at V and 2 bases at J, with 4 bases in the middle. The CDR3 has 12 residues. The CDR3 DNA follows: TGTGCCAGCAGCCAGGGGAACTATGGCTACACCTTC. Protein: CASSQGNYGYTF.

This clone was recorded a few times. The chain's CDR3 is CASSRRFTDTQYF. DNA of the CDR3: TGTGCCAGCAGCCGCCGATTCACAGATACGCAGTATTTT. The chain couples TRBV5-4 to TRBJ2-3; no clear D gene. Germline-derived CDR1 and CDR2 are SGHNT and YYREEE (reference sequence). Deletions cut 4 bases from V and 2 bases from J, with 8 bases between. The CDR3 contains 13 residues.

The CDR3 nucleotides read TGTGCCAGCAGCTTTCAAGGTATCGCGGACACCATATATTTT. Its translation: CASSFQGIADTIYF. This chain links TRBV13 with TRBJ1-3; no clear D gene. The germline V gene encodes CDR1 PRHDT and CDR2 FYEKMQ (reference sequence). Trimming cost V 3 bases and J 8 bases, with 14 bases left between them. The CDR3 sequence is 14 residues long.

The rearrangement links TRBV14 to TRBJ1-4, with no clear D. With 0 bases removed from V and 9 bases from J, the gap between germline ends came to 11 bases. CDR3 length equals 14 residues. Germline values: CDR1 SGHDN, CDR2 FVKESK. The CDR3 reads CASSQDLTDQKLFF. The CDR3 nucleotides are TGTGCCAGCAGCCAAGATTTAACAGATCAAAAACTGTTTTTT.

This clone was found a few times. The rearrangement uses TRBV6-5 and TRBJ2-7, with D possibly matching TRBD2 (7 bases). Germline CDR1 is MNHEY and CDR2 is SVGAGI. V shed 2 bases and J shed 4 bases, with 15 bases lying between them. The CDR3 has 15 residues. CDR3 protein: CASSYTRGGGYEQYF. The CDR3 DNA sequence: TGTGCCAGCAGTTACACCCGGGGAGGGGGGTACGAGCAGTACTTC.